The next 19 T cell receptor beta chains were all read from a single sample in a study of blood T cell repertoires in COVID-19. Method: immunoSEQ multiplex PCR; TCRdb's copy keeps in-frame clones and lacks some. The sample holds tens of thousands of clones, 82% seen once. Sequencing input: peripheral blood. All receptors derive from a woman aged 80 or over with acute or convalescent COVID-19.

The gene calls are TRBV12-3 or TRBV12-4 and TRBJ1-5; D possibly corresponds to TRBD1 (6 bases). Trimming removed 5 bases from V and 9 bases from J, with 14 bases in between. This CDR3 region has 13 residues. For the CDR3, the DNA is TGTGCCAGCAGTAAAGAACAGGGTTCGCCCCAGCATTTT. It is translated as CASSKEQGSPQHF.

This rearrangement joins TRBV28 to TRBJ2-4; D is possibly TRBD2 (5 bases). V lost 4 bases, J lost 11 bases, and 15 bases lay in between. The CDR3 sequence is 13 residues long. The germline gives CDR1 MDHEN, CDR2 SYDVKM. CDR3 sequence reads: CASSSLRVRVQYF. The CDR3 DNA follows: TGTGCCAGCAGTTCCCTGCGGGTAAGGGTTCAGTACTTC.

The chain couples TRBV30 to TRBJ1-1, with TRBD1 identical over 7 bases. Trimming took 3 bases from V and 2 from J; bases not matched to a gene: 6. Germline CDR1 GTSNPN, CDR2 SVGIG (reference sequence). This CDR3 spans 14 amino acids. CDR3 protein: CAWSEGTVNTEAFF. The CDR3 nucleotides read TGTGCCTGGAGCGAGGGGACAGTCAACACTGAAGCTTTCTTT. Complete variable domain (other parts from reference TRBV30 and TRBJ1-1): SQTIHQWPATLVQPVGSPLSLECTVEGTSNPNLYWYRQAAGRGLQLLFYSVGIGQISSEVPQNLSASRPQDRQFILSSKKLLLSDSGFYLCAWSEGTVNTEAFFGQGTRLTVV.

The chain couples TRBV7-8 to TRBJ2-7; the D is unclear. This CDR3 is 12 amino acids long. The V gene lost 0 bases and the J gene lost 6 bases, with 6 bases spanning the gap. In germline, CDR1 is SGHVS, CDR2 FQNEAQ. CDR3 loop: CASSLARSEQYF. The CDR3 bases are TGTGCCAGCAGCTTAGCCAGATCCGAGCAGTACTTC.

This sequence joins TRBV5-1 and TRBJ2-1, with 7 bases lining up with TRBD2. This CDR3 has 15 amino acids. The ends lost 0 bases at V and 5 bases at J; junction bases unmatched: 5. From germline, CDR1 is SGHRS and CDR2 YFSETQ. CDR3 coding DNA: TGCGCCAGCAGCTTGGCTATTGGGGGGGACAATGAGCAGTTCTTC. It translates to CASSLAIGGDNEQFF.

The chain is built from TRBV5-6 and TRBJ2-1, with D possibly TRBD2 on 5 matching bases. The V gene's germline CDR1 is SGHDT and CDR2 YYEEEE. The CDR3 has 16 amino acids. V was pared by 1 base and J by 2 bases, with 13 bases between. The CDR3: CASSLKAALPYNEQFF. The CDR3 region has the DNA TGTGCCAGCAGCTTGAAAGCGGCCCTTCCCTACAATGAGCAGTTCTTC.

The chain links TRBV15 to TRBJ1-5, with D unresolved. V gave up 0 bases and J gave up 0 bases, with 3 bases separating them. The germline V gene has CDR1 LNHNV and CDR2 YYDKDF (reference sequence). The CDR3 runs to 14 residues. DNA for the CDR3: TGTGCCACCAGCAGAGATTATAGCAATCAGCCCCAGCATTTT. It encodes CATSRDYSNQPQHF.

The chain joins TRBV2 to TRBJ1-5; no clear D. The CDR3 covers 13 residues. Per germline, CDR1 SNHLY and CDR2 FYNNEI. Between the trimmed V and J ends, which lost 8 bases and 10 bases, there was a span of 18 bases. CDR3 nucleotides: TGTGCCAGCTCGGGTGAGGGTTTCGGCCCCCAGCATTTT. Amino acid sequence: CASSGEGFGPQHF.

The V call is TRBV5-1, the J call TRBJ2-7, with D possibly TRBD1 on 6 matching bases. Germline V gives CDR1 SGHRS, CDR2 YFSETQ. The CDR3 extends over 17 amino acids. V lost 0 bases, J lost 6 bases, and 22 bases lay in between. CDR3 sequence: CASSLDSGTSFLGEQYF. The CDR3 DNA follows: TGCGCCAGCAGCTTGGATTCCGGGACAAGCTTTTTGGGCGAGCAGTACTTC.

The V call is TRBV24-1, the J call TRBJ2-3, with D perhaps matching TRBD1 (6 bases). V was cut by 4 bases and J by 5 bases, with 9 bases left in between. Germline V lookup: CDR1 KGHDR, CDR2 SFDVKD. The CDR3 spans 13 residues. The chain's CDR3 is CATSDRTVDTQYF. CDR3 in DNA: TGTGCCACCAGTGACAGGACAGTAGATACGCAGTATTTT.

V and J are TRBV7-2 and TRBJ1-4, with 8 bases that match TRBD1. Looked up from germline, CDR1 is SGHTA and CDR2 is FQGNSA. The CDR3 is made up of 17 amino acids. Trimming at V came to 5 bases and at J to 0 bases, leaving 8 bases not matched to a gene. As DNA, the CDR3 is TGTGCCAGCAGCCCTGGACAGGGCTCCGCAACTAATGAAAAACTGTTTTTT. Protein sequence: CASSPGQGSATNEKLFF.

The chain recombines TRBV12-3 or TRBV12-4 with TRBJ2-2; D may be TRBD2 (5 bases). This CDR3 is built from 12 residues. V was cut by 6 bases and J by 5 bases, with 7 bases left in between. CDR3 in amino acids: CASSWRTGELFF. The CDR3 DNA sequence: TGTGCCAGCAGCTGGAGGACCGGGGAGCTGTTTTTT.

This clone was seen a handful of times. The V and J genes are TRBV30 and TRBJ2-1, with 7 bases that match TRBD2. There are 19 residues in the CDR3. CDR1 and CDR2 from the germline V gene are GTSNPN and SVGIG (reference sequence). With V trimmed by 2 bases and J by 1 base, 17 bases remained unmatched. In DNA, the CDR3 is TGTGCCTGGAGTCCTCCCCGTGGCGGGAGATTAGGGTCCTACAATGAGCAGTTCTTC. It encodes CAWSPPRGGRLGSYNEQFF. The entire variable domain, with the rest obtained from reference TRBV30 and TRBJ2-1, is as follows: SQTIHQWPATLVQPVGSPLSLECTVEGTSNPNLYWYRQAAGRGLQLLFYSVGIGQISSEVPQNLSASRPQDRQFILSSKKLLLSDSGFYLCAWSPPRGGRLGSYNEQFFGPGTRLTVL.

This chain joins TRBV6-6 and TRBJ1-3, with TRBD1 as a possible D gene (5 bases). With 6 bases removed from V and 3 bases from J, the gap between germline ends came to 12 bases. This CDR3 comprises 14 residues. CDR1 and CDR2 (germline): MNHNY, SVGAGI (reference sequence). The CDR3 loop reads CASSYDSYGNTIYF. In nucleotides, the CDR3 is TGTGCCAGCAGCTACGACAGTTATGGAAACACCATATATTTT.

This sequence joins TRBV15 and TRBJ2-1; D is unresolved. Germline CDR1 reads LNHNV; CDR2 reads YYDKDF (reference sequence). The V end was cut by 4 bases, the J end by 0 bases, with 4 bases between. The length of the CDR3 is 13 residues. The CDR3 DNA is TGTGCCACCAGCACAGGCTCCTACAATGAGCAGTTCTTC. It codes for CATSTGSYNEQFF.

This chain uses TRBV2 with TRBJ2-1, with 16 positions matching TRBD2. Germline loops: CDR1 SNHLY, CDR2 FYNNEI. The CDR3 length is 16 residues. V was pared by 9 bases and J by 2 bases, with 4 bases of the junction left unmatched. The CDR3 reads CARGTSGRAPYNEQFF. The DNA of the CDR3 is TGTGCCAGGGGGACTAGCGGGAGGGCCCCCTACAATGAGCAGTTCTTC.

The chain uses TRBV7-9 and TRBJ2-7; 10 nucleotides line up with TRBD2. The CDR3 runs to 16 residues. With 6 bases clipped from V and 5 bases from J, the junction kept 13 bases outside the gene matches. Germline-derived CDR1 and CDR2 are SEHNR and FQNEAQ (reference sequence). As DNA, the CDR3 is TGTGCCAGCAGTCCGTGGCGGCTAGCGGGAGTCGACGAGCAGTACTTC. This sequence encodes CASSPWRLAGVDEQYF.

The rearrangement uses TRBV29-1 and TRBJ1-4; D is unclear. Trimming cost V 4 bases and J 4 bases, with 16 bases left between them. This CDR3 spans 15 amino acids. Germline lookup yields CDR1 SQVTM and CDR2 ANQGSEA. The CDR3 nucleotides are TGCAGCGTTGTAAAGTTCTTGAGGGTTAATGAAAAACTGTTTTTT. Translated, it gives CSVVKFLRVNEKLFF.

This clone was seen a single time. The chain joins TRBV5-5 to TRBJ1-2; a weak D match, TRBD1 (5 bases). The germline V gene has CDR1 SGHKS and CDR2 YYEKEE (reference sequence). CDR3 length: 12 residues. V lost 4 bases and J lost 5, with 9 bases in between. In nucleotides, the CDR3 is TGTGCCAGCAGCCCCGGGGGGTATGGCTACACCTTC. This codes for CASSPGGYGYTF.